The 24 T cell receptor beta chains in this list originate from one sample, sequenced in a study of graft-versus-host responses after intestinal transplantation. The protocol was immunoSEQ multiplex PCR, while the TCRdb copy is restricted to in-frame clones and leaves out a portion. The sample carries about 97,000 clones, 75% to 95% recorded once. The sequencing here drew on PBMCs, taken around 450 days after intestinal transplant. The source of these receptors is a human patient who received an intestinal transplant, so some T cells may come from the graft donor.

The chain couples TRBV13 to TRBJ2-3, with D unclear. Germline lookup yields CDR1 PRHDT and CDR2 FYEKMQ (reference sequence). V was shortened by 0 bases and J by 2 bases, with 12 bases between the two germline ends. There are 16 residues in the CDR3. This CDR3 is CASSLGSGVPTDTQYF. Written as DNA, the CDR3 is TGTGCCAGCAGCTTAGGGTCTGGGGTACCCACAGATACGCAGTATTTT.

This chain uses TRBV7-2 with TRBJ2-2; perhaps TRBD2 as D (5 bases). From germline, CDR1 is SGHTA and CDR2 FQGNSA. The V gene lost 5 bases and the J gene lost 7 bases, with 11 bases spanning the gap. This CDR3 region has 13 residues. The CDR3: CASSPVGGGELFF. CDR3 DNA sequence: TGTGCCAGCAGCCCCGTTGGAGGCGGGGAGCTGTTTTTT.

V and J are TRBV25-1 and TRBJ1-1; weak D call: TRBD1 (6 bases). The CDR3 totals 14 residues. The V gene's germline CDR1 is MGHDK and CDR2 SYGVNS. The V end lost 2 bases, the J end lost 0 bases, and 7 bases lay between the germline ends. As DNA, the CDR3 is TGTGCCAGCAGTGAAAGGGGGGTGAACACTGAAGCTTTCTTT. It is translated as CASSERGVNTEAFF.

V and J are TRBV19 and TRBJ1-2; 7 bases align to TRBD1. CDR1 is LNHDA, CDR2 SQIVND, per germline (reference sequence). The CDR3 consists of 15 residues. The ends lost 2 bases at V and 0 bases at J; junction bases unmatched: 3. The CDR3 sequence is CASSIHGTANYGYTF. The DNA for the CDR3 is TGTGCCAGTAGTATACACGGGACAGCTAACTATGGCTACACCTTC.

The chain has TRBV5-1 and TRBJ1-1; a possible D gene is TRBD1 (5 bases). Germline V gene sequence: CDR1 SGHRS, CDR2 YFSETQ. This CDR3 comprises 15 residues. The V end lost 0 bases, the J end lost 2 bases, and 11 bases lay between the germline ends. CDR3 protein: CASSLVLQGNTEAFF. The CDR3 region has the DNA TGCGCCAGCAGCTTGGTATTGCAGGGAAACACTGAAGCTTTCTTT.

J is TRBJ1-4 and V is TRBV7-2; TRBD1 might be the D (5 bases). This CDR3 is 12 amino acids long. Germline V gene sequence: CDR1 SGHTA, CDR2 FQGNSA. Trimming stripped 4 bases from V and 10 bases from J, with 10 bases between. Here the CDR3 reads CASSSPQGKLFF. DNA for the CDR3: TGTGCCAGCAGCTCACCCCAGGGAAAACTGTTTTTT.

The CDR3 loop reads CASSIGQGIPETQYF. CDR3 coding DNA: TGCGCCAGCAGCATAGGACAGGGTATCCCTGAGACCCAGTACTTC. The chain carries TRBV5-1 and TRBJ2-5; the match to TRBD1 covers 8 bases. Germline V gene lookup returns CDR1 SGHRS and CDR2 YFSETQ. V lost 4 bases, J lost 5 bases, and 10 bases stayed unmatched. The CDR3 is 15 residues long.

This rearrangement joins TRBV11-2 to TRBJ2-4, with 10 bases identical to TRBD1. The trim removed 0 bases at V and 0 bases at J, leaving 8 bases unmatched. The germline gives CDR1 SGHAT, CDR2 FQNNGV. The CDR3 covers 19 residues. The CDR3 loop reads CASSLEGTGVKLAKNIQYF. The CDR3 DNA reads as TGTGCCAGCAGCTTAGAGGGGACAGGGGTGAAACTAGCCAAAAACATTCAGTACTTC.

V gene TRBV5-4 combines with J gene TRBJ1-6; perhaps TRBD1 as D (6 bases). The CDR3 loop spans 14 amino acids. CDR1 is SGHNT, CDR2 YYREEE, per germline (reference sequence). V was shortened by 4 bases and J by 8 bases, with 13 bases between the two germline ends. Here the CDR3 reads CASSPDRGDSPLHF. CDR3 sequence (DNA): TGTGCCAGCAGCCCGGACAGAGGTGATTCACCCCTCCACTTT.

The genes are TRBV6-1 and TRBJ1-2, with unresolved D. With 4 bases removed from V and 4 bases from J, the gap between germline ends came to 13 bases. Germline CDR1 MNHNS, CDR2 SASEGT. The CDR3 sequence is 14 residues long. The CDR3 spells CASSGGQSLYGYTF. CDR3 sequence (DNA): TGTGCCAGCAGTGGCGGGCAGAGCCTCTATGGCTACACCTTC.

The chain links TRBV11-2 to TRBJ2-1; a possible D gene is TRBD2 (5 bases). Germline-derived CDR1 and CDR2 are SGHAT and FQNNGV. The CDR3 length is 14 residues. Deletions cut 1 base from V and 8 bases from J, with 12 bases between. CDR3 nucleotides: TGTGCCAGCAGCTTAGGCCCTAGCCGCTATGAGCAGTTCTTC. Its protein product is CASSLGPSRYEQFF.

V usage is TRBV25-1 and J usage is TRBJ2-5; D call uncertain. This CDR3 contains 13 residues. Germline-derived CDR1 and CDR2 are MGHDK and SYGVNS. V lost 2 bases and J lost 4, with 8 bases in between. The CDR3 region is CASSEGVAETQYF. DNA of the CDR3: TGTGCCAGCAGTGAAGGAGTAGCAGAGACCCAGTACTTC. Variable domain in full (rest from reference TRBV25-1 and TRBJ2-5): EADIYQTPRYLVIGTGKKITLECSQTMGHDKMYWYQQDPGMELHLIHYSYGVNSTEKGDLSSESTVSRIRTEHFPLTLESARPSHTSQYLCASSEGVAETQYFGPGTRLLVL.

V and J are TRBV5-1 and TRBJ2-5; TRBD1 agrees at 7 bases. V was clipped by 5 bases and J by 5 bases; unmatched bases: 6. This CDR3 is 13 amino acids long. Germline CDR1 is SGHRS and CDR2 is YFSETQ. Here the CDR3 reads CASRRQGLETQYF. The CDR3 DNA reads as TGCGCCAGCAGGAGACAGGGTTTGGAGACCCAGTACTTC.

V gene TRBV5-1 combines with J gene TRBJ2-5; 7 positions agree with TRBD1. The CDR3 loop spans 15 amino acids. Germline CDR1 reads SGHRS; CDR2 reads YFSETQ. V lost 5 bases to trimming and J lost 5 bases; unmatched junction nucleotides: 12. CDR3 sequence (DNA): TGCGCCAGCAGGGACCGGGACAGCCTTAGGGAGACCCAGTACTTC. Translating it yields CASRDRDSLRETQYF.

This chain links TRBV25-1 with TRBJ1-4; TRBD1 agrees at 8 bases. The ends lost 8 bases at V and 8 bases at J; junction bases unmatched: 16. CDR3 length: 16 amino acids. Germline CDR1 is MGHDK and CDR2 is SYGVNS. The chain's CDR3 is CASLRDRGDGGEKLFF. Written as DNA, the CDR3 is TGTGCCAGCCTGCGAGACAGGGGCGATGGGGGCGAAAAACTGTTTTTT.

The V gene is TRBV7-9, the J gene TRBJ2-2; unclear D gene. The CDR3 length is 15 residues. Germline-derived CDR1 and CDR2 are SEHNR and FQNEAQ (reference sequence). Trimming took off 5 bases at V and 4 bases at J, with 14 bases between the two ends. The CDR3 protein is CASSPLAAFTGELFF. In nucleotides, the CDR3 is TGTGCCAGCAGCCCCCTTGCGGCCTTCACCGGGGAGCTGTTTTTT.

The J gene is TRBJ1-1, the V gene TRBV10-2, with TRBD1 as a possible D gene (5 bases). Germline assignment: CDR1 WSHSY and CDR2 SAAADI. Trimming shortened V by 3 bases and J by 10 bases, and 15 bases separated the two germline ends. The CDR3 is made up of 13 amino acids. The CDR3 here is CASSDRGSLGAFF. CDR3 in DNA: TGCGCCAGCAGTGATAGGGGATCATTGGGAGCTTTCTTT.

The V gene is TRBV19, the J gene TRBJ2-5; D possibly corresponds to TRBD2 (6 bases). V was shortened by 3 bases and J by 2 bases, with 16 bases between the two germline ends. The CDR3 has 16 amino acids. Germline CDR1 and CDR2: LNHDA and SQIVND (reference sequence). CDR3 coding DNA: TGTGCCAGTAGTATGGAGGGAATAAGACCTCAAGAGACCCAGTACTTC. Its translation: CASSMEGIRPQETQYF.

Note on this clone: The junction departs from germline at one end; a sequencing error may be responsible. The chain joins TRBV5-1 to TRBJ1-2, with D possibly being TRBD1 (5 bases). In germline, CDR1 is SGHRS, CDR2 YFSETQ. CDR3 size: 12 residues. The CDR3 spells CASSLEGSGQEF. For the CDR3, the DNA is TGCGCCAGCAGCTTGGAGGGGTCAGGGCAGGAGTTC.

V and J are TRBV10-2 and TRBJ1-1, with 7 bases lining up with TRBD1. CDR1 WSHSY and CDR2 SAAADI come from the germline V gene. Trimming cost V 11 bases and J 3 bases; bases outside gene matches: 9. This CDR3 has 13 residues. CDR3 nucleotides: TGCGCCTCCGGACAGGCAGCGGACACTGAAGCTTTCTTT. Protein: CASGQAADTEAFF.

The chain uses TRBV7-8 and TRBJ2-1, with 7 bases aligning to TRBD2. The CDR3 spans 13 residues. Germline CDR1 reads SGHVS; CDR2 reads FQNEAQ. V lost 8 bases and J lost 4; bases outside the gene matches: 5. The CDR3 is CASAGTKYNEQFF. For the CDR3, the DNA is TGTGCCAGCGCCGGGACTAAATACAATGAGCAGTTCTTC. Supplemented by reference TRBV7-8 and TRBJ2-1, the full variable domain reads GAGVSQSPRYKVAKRGQDVALRCDPISGHVSLFWYQQALGQGPEFLTYFQNEAQLDKSGLPSDRFFAERPEGSVSTLKIQRTQQEDSAVYLCASAGTKYNEQFFGPGTRLTVL.

V and J are TRBV19 and TRBJ2-7; the D gene is possibly TRBD2 (6 bases). Between the trimmed V and J ends, which lost 3 bases and 0 bases, there was a span of 12 bases. This CDR3 region has 15 residues. Germline values: CDR1 LNHDA, CDR2 SQIVND (reference sequence). The CDR3 nucleotides are TGTGCCAGTAGTATTTGGTTCGGGAGCTCCTACGAGCAGTACTTC. It is translated as CASSIWFGSSYEQYF.

The rearrangement links TRBV25-1 to TRBJ2-7; a weak D match, TRBD1 (5 bases). The V and J ends lost 4 bases and 2 bases respectively, with 15 bases between them. The CDR3 runs to 15 residues. Germline-derived CDR1 and CDR2 are MGHDK and SYGVNS. CDR3 residues: CASSGLTDLTYEQYF. The CDR3 region has the DNA TGTGCCAGCAGTGGGCTGACAGATCTAACCTACGAGCAGTACTTC.

Concerning this clone itself: The conserved phenylalanine or tryptophan normally closing the CDR3 is absent here, so this likely arose from a read error. It is unclear where the CDR3 begins or ends on the DNA, so no DNA is shown, and the CDR3 is as TCRdb lists it. The chain uses TRBV10-3 and TRBJ2-7; the DNA was not used to check the table's D call, TRBD2. The CDR3 length is 12 residues, termini included. CDR1 and CDR2 from the germline V gene are ENHRY and SYGVKD. The chain's CDR3 is CAISDSVFPTLL.